The subject of this entry is one TCR beta chain. Its target is unknown. The V end was cut by 11 bases, the J end by 4 bases, with 13 bases between. The CDR3 is 12 amino acids. Germline CDR1 is MDHEN and CDR2 is SYDVKM. These data are taken from a study of identical twins. Study-wide findings and caveats: The study found excess low generation probability among twin-shared out-of-frame alpha sequences.

Template switching created a universal primer site, and the cDNA included unique molecular identifiers. One entry per CDR3 protein, called by TCRdb with MiXCR from the 5' RACE reads. The sample contains approximately 490,000 distinct CDR3 sequences, 20% to 25% of which appear only once. All of the donors were Caucasians in good health. These data were also reused for a study on yellow fever vaccine responses in identical twins.

This TCR was recovered from a young woman in good health. Sequencing was done on a sample of CD4+ T cells sorted from blood. The rearrangement uses TRBV28 and TRBJ2-3, with D possibly TRBD2 on 7 matching bases. The CDR3 loop reads CAYGGRADTQYF. CDR3 DNA sequence: TGTGCCTACGGGGGGCGGGCAGATACGCAGTATTTT.